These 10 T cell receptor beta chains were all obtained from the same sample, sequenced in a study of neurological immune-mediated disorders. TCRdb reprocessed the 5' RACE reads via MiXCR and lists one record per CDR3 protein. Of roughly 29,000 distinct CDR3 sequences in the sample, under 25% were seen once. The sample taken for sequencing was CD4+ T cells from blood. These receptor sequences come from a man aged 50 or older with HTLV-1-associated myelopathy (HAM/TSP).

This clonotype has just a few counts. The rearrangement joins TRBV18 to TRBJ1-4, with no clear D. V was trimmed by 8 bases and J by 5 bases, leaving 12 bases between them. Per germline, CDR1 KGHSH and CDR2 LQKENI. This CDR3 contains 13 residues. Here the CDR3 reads CASPVGPNEKLFF. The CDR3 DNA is TGTGCCAGCCCGGTGGGCCCCAATGAAAAACTGTTTTTT.

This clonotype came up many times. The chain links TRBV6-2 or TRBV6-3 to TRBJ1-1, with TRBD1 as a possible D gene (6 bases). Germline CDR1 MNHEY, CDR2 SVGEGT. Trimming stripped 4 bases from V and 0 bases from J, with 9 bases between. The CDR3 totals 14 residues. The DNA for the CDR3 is TGTGCCAGCAGTTCCAACAGGGTGAACACTGAAGCTTTCTTT. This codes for CASSSNRVNTEAFF.

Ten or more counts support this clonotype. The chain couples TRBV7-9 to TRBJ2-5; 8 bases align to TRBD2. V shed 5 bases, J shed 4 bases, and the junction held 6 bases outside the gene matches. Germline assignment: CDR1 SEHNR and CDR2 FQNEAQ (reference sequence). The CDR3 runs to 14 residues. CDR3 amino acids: CASSGGTRGETQYF. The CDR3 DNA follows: TGTGCCAGCAGCGGAGGGACTAGGGGAGAGACCCAGTACTTC. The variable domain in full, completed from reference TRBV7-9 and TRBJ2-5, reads DTGVSQNPRHKITKRGQNVTFRCDPISEHNRLYWYRQTLGQGPEFLTYFQNEAQLEKSRLLSDRFSAERPKGSFSTLEIQRTEQGDSAMYLCASSGGTRGETQYFGPGTRLLVL.

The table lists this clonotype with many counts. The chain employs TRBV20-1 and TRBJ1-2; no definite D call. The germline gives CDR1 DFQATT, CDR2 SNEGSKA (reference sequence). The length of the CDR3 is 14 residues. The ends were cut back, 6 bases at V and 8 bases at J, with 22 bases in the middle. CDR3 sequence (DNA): TGCAGTGCCCTGGCGTCCTTAACCCACGGGGGCTACACCTTC. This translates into CSALASLTHGGYTF.

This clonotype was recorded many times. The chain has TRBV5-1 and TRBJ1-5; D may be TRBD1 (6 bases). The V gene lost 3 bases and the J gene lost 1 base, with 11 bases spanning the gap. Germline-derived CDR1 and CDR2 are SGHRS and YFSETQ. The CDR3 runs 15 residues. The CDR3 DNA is TGCGCCAGCAGCTCTGGGCAGGGGAGCAATCAGCCCCAGCATTTT. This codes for CASSSGQGSNQPQHF.

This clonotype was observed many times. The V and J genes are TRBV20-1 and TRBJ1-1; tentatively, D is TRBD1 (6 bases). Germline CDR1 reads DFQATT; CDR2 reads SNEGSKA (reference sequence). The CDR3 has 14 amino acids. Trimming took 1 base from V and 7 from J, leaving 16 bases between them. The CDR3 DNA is TGCAGTGCTAGAGGGGGGCAGGGGAAAGGTGAAGCTTTCTTT. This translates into CSARGGQGKGEAFF.

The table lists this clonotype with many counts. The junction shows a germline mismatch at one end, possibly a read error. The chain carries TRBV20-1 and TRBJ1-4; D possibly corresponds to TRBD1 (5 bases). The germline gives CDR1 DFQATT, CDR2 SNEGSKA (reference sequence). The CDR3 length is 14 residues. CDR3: CSARPPGANEKLFF. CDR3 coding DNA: TGCAGTGCTAGACCGCCTGGGGCTAACGAAAAACTGTTTTTT.

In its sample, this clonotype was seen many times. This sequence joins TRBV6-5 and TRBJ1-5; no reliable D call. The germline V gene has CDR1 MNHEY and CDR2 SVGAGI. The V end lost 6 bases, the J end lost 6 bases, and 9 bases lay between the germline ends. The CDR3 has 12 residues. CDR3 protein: CASRSVGQPQHF. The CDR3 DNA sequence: TGTGCCAGCAGGTCCGTCGGTCAGCCCCAGCATTTT.

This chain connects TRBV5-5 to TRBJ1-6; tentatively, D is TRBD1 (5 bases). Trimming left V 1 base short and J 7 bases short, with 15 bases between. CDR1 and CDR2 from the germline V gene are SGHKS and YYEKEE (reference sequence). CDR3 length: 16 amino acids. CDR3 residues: CASSLWAGLLNSPLHF. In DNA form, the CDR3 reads TGTGCCAGCAGCTTGTGGGCGGGGCTACTAAATTCACCCCTCCACTTT.

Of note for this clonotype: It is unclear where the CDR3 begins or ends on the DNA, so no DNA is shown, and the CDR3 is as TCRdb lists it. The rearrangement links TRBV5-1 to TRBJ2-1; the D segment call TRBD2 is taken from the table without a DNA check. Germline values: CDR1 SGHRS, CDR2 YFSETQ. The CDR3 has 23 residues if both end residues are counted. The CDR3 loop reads CASSSGTSSGANVLTFGAGEQFF.